Listed here are 18 T cell receptor beta chains from one sample, sequenced in a study of T-cell reconstitution after alpha-beta-depleted transplantation in children. Unique molecular identifiers were incorporated when the TCRbeta library was constructed. One entry per CDR3 protein, called by TCRdb with MiXCR from the PCR reads. Of some 72,000 distinct CDR3 sequences in the sample, around 7.9% were seen once. The specimen comprised PBMCs from the stem cell graft donor, sampled from the stem cell graft. Source of these receptors: a human donor who donated a stem cell graft to a child with acute lymphoblastic leukemia.

This clonotype has just a few counts. Just one base apart from a much larger clone, this may be a read error. The rearrangement links TRBV6-1 to TRBJ2-1; 8 bases map to TRBD2. V gave up 2 bases and J gave up 8 bases; unmatched junction bases: 5. In germline, CDR1 is MNHNS, CDR2 SASEGT. This CDR3 spans 14 amino acids. CDR3 loop: CASSEQTGGYEQFF. CDR3 nucleotides: TGTGCCAGCAGTGAACAGACGGGAGGGTATGAGCAGTTCTTC.

This clonotype was detected a few times. The chain employs TRBV4-3 and TRBJ1-1; 8 bases are a match to TRBD1. Trimming at V came to 0 bases and at J to 4 bases, leaving 10 bases not matched to a gene. The CDR3 runs 17 residues. Germline CDR1 and CDR2: LGHNA and YSLEER. CDR3 loop: CASSQEIGQGAGTEAFF. The CDR3 nucleotides read TGCGCCAGCAGCCAAGAGATCGGGCAGGGGGCAGGCACTGAAGCTTTCTTT.

The genes are TRBV20-1 and TRBJ1-5, with unresolved D. From germline, CDR1 is DFQATT and CDR2 SNEGSKA (reference sequence). The V gene lost 3 bases and the J gene lost 5 bases, with 8 bases spanning the gap. This CDR3 has 12 amino acids. CDR3 in DNA: TGCAGTGCTAGGGGATTCGATCAGCCCCAGCATTTT. It is translated as CSARGFDQPQHF.

This clonotype came up a few times. The V and J genes are TRBV28 and TRBJ1-1; no reliable D call. There are 14 residues in the CDR3. V dropped 2 bases and J dropped 0 bases, with 7 bases sitting between them. Germline assignment: CDR1 MDHEN and CDR2 SYDVKM. DNA for the CDR3: TGTGCCAGCAGTTTAAACGGGGTGAACACTGAAGCTTTCTTT. Protein product: CASSLNGVNTEAFF.

About this clonotype: The junction and the germline gene differ at one end; a read error may be behind it. V and J are TRBV19 and TRBJ2-7; D could derive from TRBD1 or TRBD2 (5 bases each). The CDR3 has 13 amino acids. The V gene's germline CDR1 is LNHDA and CDR2 SQIVND (reference sequence). DNA for the CDR3: TGTGCCAGTAGGGACCCGGGACGCTACGAGAAGTACTTC. It codes for CASRDPGRYEKYF.

This clonotype has a handful of counts. This rearrangement joins TRBV7-3 to TRBJ1-5; D not resolved. V lost 3 bases and J lost 3, with 6 bases in between. Germline V CDR1 and CDR2: SGHTA, FQGTGA. This CDR3 region has 13 residues. The DNA of the CDR3 is TGTGCCAGCAGCTTCAGGTACAATCAGCCCCAGCATTTT. It specifies CASSFRYNQPQHF.

This clonotype was observed many times. The chain combines TRBV11-2 with TRBJ2-7; 9 bases match TRBD1. CDR1 and CDR2 from the germline V gene are SGHAT and FQNNGV. The ends lost 3 bases at V and 5 bases at J; junction bases unmatched: 8. The CDR3 runs to 15 residues. The CDR3 sequence is CASSFGDRDVHEQYF. The CDR3 region has the DNA TGTGCCAGCAGCTTCGGGGACAGGGATGTCCACGAGCAGTACTTC.

The chain is built from TRBV7-9 and TRBJ2-1; D remains unclear. Trimming left V 1 base short and J 3 bases short, with 4 bases between. Germline loops: CDR1 SEHNR, CDR2 FQNEAQ (reference sequence). The CDR3 totals 13 residues. The CDR3 reads CASSLDNYNEQFF. CDR3 in DNA: TGTGCCAGCAGCTTAGACAACTACAATGAGCAGTTCTTC.

This clonotype was seen repeatedly, ten times or more. The chain employs TRBV10-3 and TRBJ2-7, with 11 bases fitting TRBD1. Germline trimming cut 2 bases from V and 9 bases from J; bases unmatched to any gene: 3. The CDR3 covers 13 residues. CDR1 is ENHRY and CDR2 is SYGVKD in the germline V gene. The CDR3: CAISEGQGARQYF. The CDR3 DNA follows: TGTGCCATCAGTGAGGGACAGGGGGCGAGGCAGTACTTC.

The chain has TRBV7-3 and TRBJ2-1; D is uncertain. CDR1 and CDR2 from the germline V gene are SGHTA and FQGTGA. This CDR3 has 13 residues. V lost 5 bases to trimming and J lost 7 bases, with 12 bases between them. This CDR3 is CASSHRAKNEQFF. DNA of the CDR3: TGTGCCAGCAGCCATCGGGCCAAGAATGAGCAGTTCTTC. Supplemented by reference TRBV7-3 and TRBJ2-1, the full variable domain reads GAGVSQTPSNKVTEKGKYVELRCDPISGHTALYWYRQSLGQGPEFLIYFQGTGAADDSGLPNDRFFAVRPEGSVSTLKIQRTERGDSAVYLCASSHRAKNEQFFGPGTRLTVL.

This clonotype occurred many times. This chain links TRBV27 with TRBJ2-3, with a tentative D call TRBD2 (6 bases). The CDR3 is made up of 14 amino acids. Germline CDR1 and CDR2: MNHEY and SMNVEV (reference sequence). Deletions cut 3 bases from V and 6 bases from J, with 13 bases between. CDR3 region: CASSFVVAADTQYF. Here the CDR3 DNA reads TGTGCCAGCAGTTTCGTGGTAGCGGCGGATACGCAGTATTTT.

There are many counts of this clonotype. The V call is TRBV12-3 or TRBV12-4, the J call TRBJ2-1; TRBD2 agrees at 11 bases. CDR3 length: 15 residues. Germline trimming cut 5 bases from V and 10 bases from J; bases unmatched to any gene: 10. The CDR3 DNA sequence: TGTGCCAGCAGTCGACTAGCGGGGCTTTTAGGGGAGCAGTTCTTC. Protein product: CASSRLAGLLGEQFF.

This sequence joins TRBV21-1 and TRBJ2-3. TRBV21-1 is termed a pseudogene. The CDR3 has 15 amino acids. The CDR3 loop is CASIQQSYEPDTQYF. The CDR3, as DNA: TGTGCCAGCATTCAGCAGTCATACGAACCAGATACGCAGTATTTT.

This chain joins TRBV2 and TRBJ2-3, with 7 bases that match TRBD2. The CDR3 has 15 residues. J gave up 3 bases and V 11 bases, and 14 bases lay outside the gene matches. CDR1 SNHLY and CDR2 FYNNEI come from the germline V gene. The CDR3 DNA reads as TGTGCCCGCTGTCCCGGACTAGTTCGGACAGATACGCAGTATTTT. Its translation: CARCPGLVRTDTQYF.

Ten or more counts support this clonotype. The chain is built from TRBV7-2 and TRBJ2-7, with D possibly TRBD1 on 5 matching bases. The CDR3 contains 15 residues. V was trimmed by 4 bases and J by 5 bases, leaving 18 bases between them. Germline V gene lookup returns CDR1 SGHTA and CDR2 FQGNSA. CDR3 amino acids: CASSSRTDLRDEQYF. The CDR3 nucleotides read TGTGCCAGCAGCTCACGGACGGACCTCAGGGACGAGCAGTACTTC.

The chain recombines TRBV21-1 with TRBJ2-7; the listed D gene, TRBD1, was not tested against the DNA. TRBV21-1 is a pseudogene locus. There are 15 residues in the CDR3. CDR3 sequence reads: CASTHDSKAPGEQYF. The CDR3 region has the DNA TGTGCCAGCACCCATGACTCTAAAGCTCCGGGAGAGCAGTACTTC.

This clonotype has ten or more counts. The CDR3 DNA reads TGTGCCACCAGCAGAGCGGGGGACTCCTACAATGAGCAGTTCTTC. This translates into CATSRAGDSYNEQFF. The chain carries TRBV15 and TRBJ2-1, with D possibly being TRBD2 (6 bases). V was shortened by 1 base and J by 0 bases, with 7 bases between the two germline ends. There are 15 residues in the CDR3. Per the germline V gene, CDR1 is LNHNV and CDR2 is YYDKDF (reference sequence).

At least ten counts were recorded for this clonotype. The chain combines TRBV6-2 or TRBV6-3 with TRBJ2-6; no definite D call. CDR1 MNHEY and CDR2 SVGEGT come from the germline V gene. This CDR3 is built from 14 residues. Trimming removed 8 bases at V and 2 bases at J, with 10 bases between. The CDR3 loop is CASPISTGANVLTF. Written as DNA, the CDR3 is TGTGCCAGCCCTATTAGTACTGGGGCCAACGTCCTGACTTTC.